These 7 T cell receptor beta chains were sequenced from one sample in a study of identical twins (dated by TCRdb to about 2016). To prepare the library, 5' RACE was applied. Sequencing used an Illumina HiSeq 2000. TCRdb reprocessing: public reads trimmed at Q25 with fastp, clones called with MiXCR, in-frame beta chains kept. Rows with a matching CDR3 protein are joined into one entry that keeps the most common DNA and genes. This sample comprises hundreds of thousands of distinct CDR3 sequences, 5.5% to 6.5% of them detected only once. The ten largest clones capture 1.5% to 2% of the sample. The sequenced material came from naive T cells sorted from blood. The label giving this sample's cell subset or site can be read as: cells isolated with a human naive T-cell isolation kit. Source of these receptors: a man between 18 and 29 years old in good health.

This clonotype was counted at least ten times. The V gene is TRBV12-3 or TRBV12-4, the J gene TRBJ2-3; 10 bases align to TRBD1. The V gene end was trimmed by 4 bases and the J gene end by 2 bases; junction bases not matched to a gene: 6. The CDR3 totals 16 residues. The CDR3 DNA sequence: TGTGCCAGCAGTTCAAGGGACAGGGGATCCACAGATACGCAGTATTTT. Translating gives CASSSRDRGSTDTQYF.

This clonotype was observed a handful of times. This chain joins TRBV6-5 and TRBJ1-2; tentative D call: TRBD1 (6 bases). Germline CDR1 and CDR2: MNHEY and SVGAGI. The CDR3 extends over 15 amino acids. V was cut by 2 bases and J by 8 bases, with 18 bases left in between. The CDR3 reads CASSYTSGGSEGYTF. The CDR3 nucleotides read TGTGCCAGCAGTTACACCTCGGGGGGCTCGGAGGGCTACACCTTC.

This clonotype was detected many times. The chain couples TRBV20-1 to TRBJ2-1, with D hard to call. The CDR3 extends over 11 amino acids. V lost 2 bases and J lost 5, with 4 bases in between. Per the germline V gene, CDR1 is DFQATT and CDR2 is SNEGSKA (reference sequence). The CDR3 nucleotides read TGCAGTGCTAGAAGGCACAATGAGCAGTTCTTC. As protein: CSARRHNEQFF.

This clonotype was detected ten times or more. The chain has TRBV4-1 and TRBJ1-1; D ambiguous. CDR3 size: 14 residues. The germline V gene has CDR1 MGHRA and CDR2 YSYEKL. V lost 6 bases and J lost 1, with 12 bases in between. The CDR3: CASRNIYKNTEAFF. CDR3 bases: TGCGCCAGCAGAAACATTTACAAGAACACTGAAGCTTTCTTT.

In its sample, this clonotype was seen a few times. V is TRBV6-2 or TRBV6-3 and J is TRBJ1-5; D unresolved. With 1 base removed from V and 5 bases from J, the gap between germline ends came to 12 bases. The CDR3 spans 15 residues. The germline gives CDR1 MNHEY, CDR2 SVGEGT. In DNA, the CDR3 is TGTGCCAGCAGTTACTTCTCCGGGCCGTATCAGCCCCAGCATTTT. It encodes CASSYFSGPYQPQHF.

This clonotype was seen many times. The chain combines TRBV29-1 with TRBJ2-1, with TRBD2 identical over 11 bases. CDR1 SQVTM and CDR2 ANQGSEA come from the germline V gene. After removal of 7 bases from V and 9 bases from J, the junction contained 14 bases not matched to a gene. This CDR3 contains 15 residues. CDR3 sequence (DNA): TGCAGCGGCCGACAACTTAGCGGGAGGGGGAGTGAGCAGTTCTTC. Translating gives CSGRQLSGRGSEQFF.

There are many counts of this clonotype. This rearrangement joins TRBV5-6 to TRBJ1-1; D is unclear. Trimming left V 2 bases short and J 3 bases short, with 11 bases between. CDR3 length: 14 amino acids. The germline V gene has CDR1 SGHDT and CDR2 YYEEEE. The DNA for the CDR3 is TGTGCCAGCAGCTTAATCAACCCCGACACTGAAGCTTTCTTT. Translating it yields CASSLINPDTEAFF.